These 6 T cell receptor beta chains were sequenced from one sample in a study of CD8+CD57+ T cells in acquired aplastic anemia. Patients chosen for sequencing had shown CD8+CD57+ cell expansion by flow cytometry. It was genomic DNA that served as the template for profiling TCR beta VDJ and CDR3. In TCRdb, the reads were re-called with MiXCR into one record per CDR3 protein. The repertoire includes a few hundred thousand distinct CDR3 sequences, 56% of them detected once, and approximately 1.2% sits in the top ten. The sample was sorted CD4+, CD8+, or CD8+CD57+ T cells (not recorded which) from PBMCs. The source is a human donor with aplastic anemia.

This clonotype was detected ten times or more. The gene calls are TRBV6-6 and TRBJ2-4; D gene unclear. Germline V gene sequence: CDR1 MNHNY, CDR2 SVGAGI (reference sequence). CDR3 size: 16 residues. V dropped 0 bases and J dropped 0 bases, with 9 bases sitting between them. The CDR3 protein is CASSYSDGLAKNIQYF. DNA of the CDR3: TGTGCCAGCAGTTACTCCGACGGTTTAGCCAAAAACATTCAGTACTTC.

The chain recombines TRBV20-1 with TRBJ2-1; 8 nucleotides align to TRBD1. The ends lost 4 bases at V and 7 bases at J; junction bases unmatched: 3. CDR1 and CDR2 from the germline V gene are DFQATT and SNEGSKA (reference sequence). CDR3 length equals 12 residues. CDR3: CSAIQGENEQFF. The CDR3 bases are TGCAGTGCTATACAGGGGGAGAATGAGCAGTTCTTC.

The rearrangement joins TRBV20-1 to TRBJ2-5; the D gene could be TRBD1 or TRBD2 (5 bases each). There are 15 residues in the CDR3. V was pared by 5 bases and J by 4 bases, with 20 bases between. Germline-derived CDR1 and CDR2 are DFQATT and SNEGSKA (reference sequence). CDR3 sequence: CSALRGPLNSETQYF. CDR3 coding DNA: TGCAGTGCTCTTCGGGGACCACTGAATTCAGAGACCCAGTACTTC.

This chain joins TRBV7-8 and TRBJ1-2; TRBD1 might be the D (5 bases). Germline V gene lookup returns CDR1 SGHVS and CDR2 FQNEAQ. V was cut by 1 base and J by 4 bases, with 13 bases left in between. This CDR3 has 15 residues. This CDR3 reads CASSLGSGTVYGYTF. The CDR3 nucleotides are TGTGCCAGCAGCTTAGGTTCGGGGACTGTCTATGGCTACACCTTC.

A word on this clonotype: At one boundary the junction diverges from the germline segment, which might be a read error. The J gene is TRBJ2-5, the V gene TRBV24-1, with 9 bases identical to TRBD1. Germline V lookup: CDR1 KGHDR, CDR2 SFDVKD. There are 14 residues in the CDR3. Here the CDR3 reads CATSDGTGIETQCF. In DNA form, the CDR3 reads TGTGCCACCAGTGATGGGACAGGGATCGAGACCCAGTGCTTC.

The rearrangement links TRBV5-8 to TRBJ1-1, with D perhaps matching TRBD1 (5 bases). This CDR3 has 13 residues. The germline CDR1 and CDR2 sequences are SGHTS and YDEGEE. Trimming removed 4 bases from V and 8 bases from J, with 15 bases in between. The CDR3 sequence is CASSQVGPGEAFF. CDR3 coding DNA: TGTGCCAGCAGCCAAGTAGGTCCAGGGGAAGCTTTCTTT.